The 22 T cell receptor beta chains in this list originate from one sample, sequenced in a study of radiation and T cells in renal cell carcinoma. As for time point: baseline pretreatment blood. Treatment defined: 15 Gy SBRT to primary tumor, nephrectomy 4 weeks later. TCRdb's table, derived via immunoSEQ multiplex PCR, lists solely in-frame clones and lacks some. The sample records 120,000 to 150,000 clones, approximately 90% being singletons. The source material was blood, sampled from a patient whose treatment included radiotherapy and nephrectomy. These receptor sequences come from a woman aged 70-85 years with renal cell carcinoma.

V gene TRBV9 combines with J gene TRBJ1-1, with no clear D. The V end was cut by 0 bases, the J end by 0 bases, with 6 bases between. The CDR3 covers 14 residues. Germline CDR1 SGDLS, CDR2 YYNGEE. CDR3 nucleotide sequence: TGTGCCAGCAGCGTAGGGGATTTGAACACTGAAGCTTTCTTT. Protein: CASSVGDLNTEAFF.

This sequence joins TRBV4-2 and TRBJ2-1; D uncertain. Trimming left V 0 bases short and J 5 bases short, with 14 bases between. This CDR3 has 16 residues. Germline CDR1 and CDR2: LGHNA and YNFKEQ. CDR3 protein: CASSQDPNTLNNEQFF. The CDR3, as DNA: TGTGCCAGCAGCCAAGATCCGAACACTCTCAACAATGAGCAGTTCTTC.

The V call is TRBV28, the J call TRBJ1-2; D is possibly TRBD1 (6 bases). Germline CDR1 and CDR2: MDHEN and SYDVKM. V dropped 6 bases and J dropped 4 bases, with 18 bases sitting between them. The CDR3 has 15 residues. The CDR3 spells CASSRLGGGSYGYTF. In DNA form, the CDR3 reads TGTGCCAGCAGCCGCCTAGGGGGGGGTTCCTATGGCTACACCTTC.

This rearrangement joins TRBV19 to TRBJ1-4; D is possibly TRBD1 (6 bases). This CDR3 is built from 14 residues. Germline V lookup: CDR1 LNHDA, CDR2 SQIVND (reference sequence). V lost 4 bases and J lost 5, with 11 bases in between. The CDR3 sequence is CASSTGVTNEKLFF. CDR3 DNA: TGTGCCAGTAGTACAGGGGTTACAAATGAAAAACTGTTTTTT.

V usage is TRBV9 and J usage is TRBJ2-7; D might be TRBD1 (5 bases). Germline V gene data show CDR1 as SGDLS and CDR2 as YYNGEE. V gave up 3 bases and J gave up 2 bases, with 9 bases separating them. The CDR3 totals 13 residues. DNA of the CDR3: TGTGCCAGCAGCGCACAGGTTACCTACGAGCAGTACTTC. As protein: CASSAQVTYEQYF.

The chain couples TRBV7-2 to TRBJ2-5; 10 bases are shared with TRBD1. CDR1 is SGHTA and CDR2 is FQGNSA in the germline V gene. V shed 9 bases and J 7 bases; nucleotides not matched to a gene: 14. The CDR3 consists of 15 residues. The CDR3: CASSSTGTGAGTQYF. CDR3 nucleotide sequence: TGTGCCAGTTCGTCAACCGGGACAGGGGCTGGGACCCAGTACTTC.

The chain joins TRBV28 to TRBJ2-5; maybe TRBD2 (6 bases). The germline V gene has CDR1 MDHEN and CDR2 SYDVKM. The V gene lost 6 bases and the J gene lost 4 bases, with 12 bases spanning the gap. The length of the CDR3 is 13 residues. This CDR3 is CASSPGGRETQYF. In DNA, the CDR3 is TGTGCCAGCAGCCCAGGAGGGAGAGAGACCCAGTACTTC. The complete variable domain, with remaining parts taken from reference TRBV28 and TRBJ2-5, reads DVKVTQSSRYLVKRTGEKVFLECVQDMDHENMFWYRQDPGLGLRLIYFSYDVKMKEKGDIPEGYSVSREKKERFSLILESASTNQTSMYLCASSPGGRETQYFGPGTRLLVL.

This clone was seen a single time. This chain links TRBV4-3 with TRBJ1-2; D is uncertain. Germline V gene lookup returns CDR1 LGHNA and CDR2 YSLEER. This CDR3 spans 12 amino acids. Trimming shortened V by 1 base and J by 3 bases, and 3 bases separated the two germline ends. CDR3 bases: TGCGCCAGCAGCCAAGCCCACTATGGCTACACCTTC. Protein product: CASSQAHYGYTF.

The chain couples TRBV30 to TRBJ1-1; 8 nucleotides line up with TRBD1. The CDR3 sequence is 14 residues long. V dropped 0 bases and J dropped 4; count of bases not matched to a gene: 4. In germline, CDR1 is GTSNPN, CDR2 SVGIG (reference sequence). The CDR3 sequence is CAWSVQGGPTEAFF. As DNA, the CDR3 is TGTGCCTGGAGTGTACAGGGGGGGCCCACTGAAGCTTTCTTT.

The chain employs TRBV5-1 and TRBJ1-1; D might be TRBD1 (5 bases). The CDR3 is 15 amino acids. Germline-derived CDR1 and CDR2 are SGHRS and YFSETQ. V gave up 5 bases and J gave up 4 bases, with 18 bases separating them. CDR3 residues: CASSPGWGGVTEAFF. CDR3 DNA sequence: TGCGCCAGCAGTCCAGGGTGGGGAGGTGTCACTGAAGCTTTCTTT. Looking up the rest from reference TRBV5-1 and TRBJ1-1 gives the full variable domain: KAGVTQTPRYLIKTRGQQVTLSCSPISGHRSVSWYQQTPGQGLQFLFEYFSETQRNKGNFPGRFSGRQFSNSRSEMNVSTLELGDSALYLCASSPGWGGVTEAFFGQGTRLTVV.

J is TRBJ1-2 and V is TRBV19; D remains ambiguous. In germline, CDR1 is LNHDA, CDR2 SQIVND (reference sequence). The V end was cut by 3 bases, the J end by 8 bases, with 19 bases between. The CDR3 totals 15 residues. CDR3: CASSIGLARVAGYTF. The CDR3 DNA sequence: TGTGCCAGTAGTATTGGATTGGCCAGAGTTGCGGGCTACACCTTC.

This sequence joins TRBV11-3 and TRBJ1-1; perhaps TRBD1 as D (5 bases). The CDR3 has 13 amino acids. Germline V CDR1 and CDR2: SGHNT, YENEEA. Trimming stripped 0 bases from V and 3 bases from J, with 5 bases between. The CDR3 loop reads CASSLEGDTEAFF. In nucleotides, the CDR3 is TGTGCCAGCAGCTTAGAAGGGGACACTGAAGCTTTCTTT.

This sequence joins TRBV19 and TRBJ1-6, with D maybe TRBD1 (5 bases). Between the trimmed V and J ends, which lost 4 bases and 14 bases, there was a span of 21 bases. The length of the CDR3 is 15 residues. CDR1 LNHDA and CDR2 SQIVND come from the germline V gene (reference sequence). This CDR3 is CASSTRLGSGGSLHF. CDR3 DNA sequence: TGTGCCAGTAGTACGCGATTGGGCTCTGGGGGATCCCTCCACTTT. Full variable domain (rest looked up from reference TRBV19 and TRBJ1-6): DGGITQSPKYLFRKEGQNVTLSCEQNLNHDAMYWYRQDPGQGLRLIYYSQIVNDFQKGDIAEGYSVSREKKESFPLTVTSAQKNPTAFYLCASSTRLGSGGSLHFGNGTRLTVT.

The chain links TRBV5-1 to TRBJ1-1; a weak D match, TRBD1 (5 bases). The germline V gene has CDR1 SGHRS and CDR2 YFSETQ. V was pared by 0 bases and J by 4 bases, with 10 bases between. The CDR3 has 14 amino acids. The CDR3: CASSLVGPGTEAFF. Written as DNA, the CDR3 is TGCGCCAGCAGCTTGGTGGGGCCAGGCACTGAAGCTTTCTTT.

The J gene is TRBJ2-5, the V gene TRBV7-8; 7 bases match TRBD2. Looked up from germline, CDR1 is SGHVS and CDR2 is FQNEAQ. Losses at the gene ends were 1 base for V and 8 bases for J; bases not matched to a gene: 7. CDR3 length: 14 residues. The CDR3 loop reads CASSLDLGGDTQYF. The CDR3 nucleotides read TGTGCCAGCAGCTTAGATCTGGGAGGGGATACCCAGTACTTC.

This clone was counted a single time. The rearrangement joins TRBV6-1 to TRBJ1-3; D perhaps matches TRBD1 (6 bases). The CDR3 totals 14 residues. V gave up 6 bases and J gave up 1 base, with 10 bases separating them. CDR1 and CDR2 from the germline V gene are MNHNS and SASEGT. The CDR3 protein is CASRVGGSGNTIYF. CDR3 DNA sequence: TGTGCCAGCAGGGTAGGGGGATCTGGAAACACCATATATTTT.

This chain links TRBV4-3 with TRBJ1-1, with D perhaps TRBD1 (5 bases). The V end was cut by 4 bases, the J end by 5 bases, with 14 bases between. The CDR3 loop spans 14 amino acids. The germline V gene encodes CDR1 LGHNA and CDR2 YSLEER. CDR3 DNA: TGCGCCAGCAGCCCTCGGGGGGGTTTTACTGAAGCTTTCTTT. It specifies CASSPRGGFTEAFF.

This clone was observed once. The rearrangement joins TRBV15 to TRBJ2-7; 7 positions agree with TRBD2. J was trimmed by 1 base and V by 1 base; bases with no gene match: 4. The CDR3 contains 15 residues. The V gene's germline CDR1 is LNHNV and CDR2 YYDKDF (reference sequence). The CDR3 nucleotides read TGTGCCACCAGCAGAGGGCTAGCGGTGTCCTACGAGCAGTACTTC. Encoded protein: CATSRGLAVSYEQYF.

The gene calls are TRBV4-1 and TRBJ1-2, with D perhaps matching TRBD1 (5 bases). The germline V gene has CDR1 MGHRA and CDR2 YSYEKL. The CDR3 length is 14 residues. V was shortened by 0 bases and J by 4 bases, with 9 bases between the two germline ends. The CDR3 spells CASSQDRVRYGYTF. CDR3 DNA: TGCGCCAGCAGCCAAGACAGGGTCCGCTATGGCTACACCTTC.

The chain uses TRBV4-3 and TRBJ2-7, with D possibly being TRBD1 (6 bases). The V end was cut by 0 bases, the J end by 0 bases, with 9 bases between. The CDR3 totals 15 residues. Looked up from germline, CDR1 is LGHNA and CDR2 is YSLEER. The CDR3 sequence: CASSQDSTGSYEQYF. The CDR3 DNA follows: TGCGCCAGCAGCCAAGACTCGACAGGCTCCTACGAGCAGTACTTC.

CDR3 region: CASSFSYGYTF. As DNA, the CDR3 is TGTGCCAGCAGCTTCAGTTATGGCTACACCTTC. V usage is TRBV7-9 and J usage is TRBJ1-2; D gene ambiguous. The germline CDR1 and CDR2 sequences are SEHNR and FQNEAQ (reference sequence). The CDR3 sequence is 11 residues long. V lost 3 bases, J lost 5 bases, and 4 bases lay in between.

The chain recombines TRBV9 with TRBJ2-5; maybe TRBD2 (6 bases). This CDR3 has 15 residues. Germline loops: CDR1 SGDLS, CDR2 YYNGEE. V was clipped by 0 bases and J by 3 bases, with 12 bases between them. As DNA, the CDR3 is TGTGCCAGCAGCGTAGCGGGAGTTACCAAAGAGACCCAGTACTTC. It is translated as CASSVAGVTKETQYF.